This entry is about one TCR beta chain. The assay was immunoSEQ multiplex PCR, and TCRdb's table has in-frame clones only and misses some. The table lists 51,000 or so clones, 86% of them singletons. The data stem from a study of T cell clones after liver transplantation. V was trimmed by 0 bases and J by 8 bases, leaving 13 bases between them. The CDR3 has 14 residues. CDR1 LNHNV and CDR2 YYDKDF come from the germline V gene (reference sequence). The source of this sequence is a human patient who received a liver transplant. Some T cells may be provided by the graft donor. The sequencing here drew on CD8+ T cells from blood, taken 12 months after liver transplant. The V gene is TRBV15, the J gene TRBJ1-2; D is perhaps TRBD1 (5 bases). CDR3 sequence: CATSRDRGLQGYTF. The CDR3, as DNA: TGTGCCACCAGCAGAGATCGGGGACTGCAAGGCTACACCTTC.